This TCR beta chain stems from a study of blood T cell repertoires in COVID-19. Study information: The samples span acute and convalescent COVID-19 from the United States, Italy and Spain. T cells, B-cell-depleted T cells, or PBMCs supplied cDNA or gDNA.

The CDR3 runs 16 residues. Germline V lookup: CDR1 SGHKS, CDR2 YYEKEE (reference sequence). Trimming left V 0 bases short and J 0 bases short, with 11 bases between. In the authors' workflow: Scientists estimated how many nucleated cells there were by amplifying reference gene primers. Assay: immunoSEQ multiplex PCR; the TCRdb copy retains only in-frame clones and omits some. That table is the source of V, J and clone size, and D and trimming were worked out from the DNA. The sample records just over 90,000 clones, 60% to 85% being singletons. This chain links TRBV5-5 with TRBJ2-3, with D unclear. Sequences were obtained from peripheral blood. This receptor was taken from a man aged 65 to 85 with acute or convalescent COVID-19. CDR3 region: CASSLAVLISTDTQYF. In DNA, the CDR3 is TGTGCCAGCAGCTTGGCCGTACTAATTAGCACAGATACGCAGTATTTT.